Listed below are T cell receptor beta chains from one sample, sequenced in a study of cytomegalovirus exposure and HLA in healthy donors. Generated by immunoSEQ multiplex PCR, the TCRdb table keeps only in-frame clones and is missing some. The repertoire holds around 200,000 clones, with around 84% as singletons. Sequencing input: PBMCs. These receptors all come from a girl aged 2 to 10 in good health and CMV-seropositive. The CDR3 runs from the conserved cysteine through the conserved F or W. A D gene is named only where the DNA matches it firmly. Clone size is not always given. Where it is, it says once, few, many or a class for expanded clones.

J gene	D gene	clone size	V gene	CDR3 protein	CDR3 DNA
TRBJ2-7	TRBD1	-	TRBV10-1	CASRRGQGSYEQYF	TGCGCCAGCAGACGGGGACAGGGCTCCTACGAGCAGTACTTC
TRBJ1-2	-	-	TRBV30	CAWSREGRNGYTF	TGTGCCTGGAGTCGTGAAGGGAGGAACGGCTACACCTTC
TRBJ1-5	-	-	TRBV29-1	CSYAGGTDQPQHF	TGCAGCTACGCGGGGGGGACGGATCAGCCCCAGCATTTT
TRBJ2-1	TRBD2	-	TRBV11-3	CASSLGLLLAGNNEQFF	TGTGCCAGCAGCTTAGGCCTCCTACTAGCGGGTAACAATGAGCAGTTCTTC
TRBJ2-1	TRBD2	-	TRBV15	CATSKTMDAGGKFF	TGTGCCACCAGCAAGACAATGGACGCGGGAGGGAAGTTCTTC
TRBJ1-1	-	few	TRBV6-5	CASLQGTEAFF	TGTGCCAGCTTACAGGGTACTGAAGCTTTCTTT
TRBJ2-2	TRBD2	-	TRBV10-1	CASSETGLASGELFF	TGCGCCAGCAGTGAAACGGGACTAGCGTCCGGGGAGCTGTTTTTT
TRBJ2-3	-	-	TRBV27	CASRLDQSTDTQYF	TGTGCCAGCAGACTAGACCAAAGCACAGATACGCAGTATTTT
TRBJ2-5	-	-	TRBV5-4	CASSPGHQVGETQYF	TGTGCCAGCAGTCCGGGACACCAGGTGGGAGAGACCCAGTACTTC
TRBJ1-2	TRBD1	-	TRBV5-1	CASSRGTGQGNYGYTF	TGCGCCAGCAGCAGAGGGACAGGCCAAGGGAACTATGGCTACACCTTC
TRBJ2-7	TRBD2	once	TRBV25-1	CASRASGRGSYEQYF	TGTGCCAGCAGGGCTAGCGGGAGGGGCTCCTACGAGCAGTACTTC
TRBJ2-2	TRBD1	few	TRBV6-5	CASSYSDRVGPGELFF	TGTGCCAGCAGTTACTCGGACAGGGTCGGTCCCGGGGAGCTGTTTTTT
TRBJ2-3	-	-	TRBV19	CASSQGTDTQYF	TGTGCCAGTAGTCAGGGGACAGATACGCAGTATTTT
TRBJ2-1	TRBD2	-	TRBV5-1	CASSSGLAGGPSYNEQFF	TGCGCCAGCAGCTCGGGACTAGCGGGGGGGCCCTCCTACAATGAGCAGTTCTTC
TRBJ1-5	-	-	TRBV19	CASRRQALSNQPQHF	TGTGCCAGTCGCCGGCAGGCCCTTTCCAATCAGCCCCAGCATTTT
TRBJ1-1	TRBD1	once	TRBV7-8	CASSLADQLGQGAAEAFF	TGTGCCAGCAGCTTAGCTGATCAGTTAGGACAGGGGGCGGCTGAAGCTTTCTTT
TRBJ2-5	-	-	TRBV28	CASSSGGGQTNRETQYF	TGTGCCAGCAGTTCCGGAGGCGGGCAAACAAATCGAGAGACCCAGTACTTC
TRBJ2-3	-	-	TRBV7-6	CASSLGRGTDTQYF	TGTGCCAGCAGCTTAGGTAGAGGCACAGATACGCAGTATTTT
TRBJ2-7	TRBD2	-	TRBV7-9	CASSSRTSGRVYEQYF	TGTGCCAGCAGCTCTCGGACTAGCGGGAGGGTATACGAGCAGTACTTC
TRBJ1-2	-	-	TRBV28	CASSLDTTEIYGYTF	TGTGCCAGCAGTTTGGATACGACAGAGATCTATGGCTACACCTTC
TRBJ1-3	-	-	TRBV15	CATSRVILEGNTIYF	TGTGCCACCAGCAGAGTCATATTGGAGGGAAACACCATATATTTT
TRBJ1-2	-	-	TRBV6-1	CASSTRGGFYGYTF	TGTGCCAGCAGTACCCGGGGGGGCTTCTATGGCTACACCTTC
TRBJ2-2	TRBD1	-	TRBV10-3	CAIRLIVGTGNTGELFF	TGTGCCATCAGACTGATTGTTGGGACAGGGAACACCGGGGAGCTGTTTTTT
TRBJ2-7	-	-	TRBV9	CASSVRGSSYEQYF	TGTGCCAGCAGCGTAAGAGGGAGCTCCTACGAGCAGTACTTC
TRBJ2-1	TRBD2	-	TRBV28	CASSPPGGRAYEQFF	TGTGCCAGCAGTCCGCCGGGGGGGAGGGCTTATGAGCAGTTCTTC
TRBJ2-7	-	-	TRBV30	CAWTSGDYLSYEQYF	TGTGCCTGGACCTCAGGGGACTACCTGTCCTACGAGCAGTACTTC
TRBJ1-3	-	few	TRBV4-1	CASSQGYSGNTIYF	TGCGCCAGCAGCCAAGGTTACTCTGGAAACACCATATATTTT
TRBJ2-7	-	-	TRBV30	CAWMGHASSYEQYF	TGTGCCTGGATGGGACACGCCTCATCCTACGAGCAGTACTTC
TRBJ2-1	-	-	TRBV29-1	CSVEEYGGLNEQFF	TGCAGCGTTGAAGAATACGGGGGGCTCAATGAGCAGTTCTTC
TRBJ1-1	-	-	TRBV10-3	CAISQVTGEAFF	TGTGCCATCAGCCAGGTGACAGGTGAAGCTTTCTTT
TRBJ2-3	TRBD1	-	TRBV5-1	CASSLATGAPGTDTQYF	TGCGCCAGCAGCTTAGCGACAGGGGCGCCGGGGACAGATACGCAGTATTTT
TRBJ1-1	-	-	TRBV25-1	CASSGSTGSTEAFF	TGTGCCAGCAGTGGGTCCACAGGCTCGACGGAAGCTTTCTTT
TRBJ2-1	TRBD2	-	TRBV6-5	CASSLLAGGLFNEQFF	TGTGCCAGCAGTTTACTAGCGGGAGGGCTCTTCAATGAGCAGTTCTTC
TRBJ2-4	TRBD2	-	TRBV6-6	CASSRGAGGKNIQYF	TGTGCCAGCAGCCGCGGAGCGGGAGGCAAAAACATTCAGTACTTC
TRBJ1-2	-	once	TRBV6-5	CASSYSGTNYGYTF	TGTGCCAGCAGTTACTCCGGGACAAACTATGGCTACACCTTC
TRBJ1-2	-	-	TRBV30	CAWTRNTDYGYTF	TGTGCCTGGACCCGAAACACAGACTATGGCTACACCTTC
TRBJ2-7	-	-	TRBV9	CASSGGGAQAYEQYF	TGTGCCAGCAGTGGGGGAGGCGCGCAAGCCTACGAGCAGTACTTC
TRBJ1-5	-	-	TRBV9	CASSDTGQGQPQHF	TGTGCCAGCAGCGATACAGGGCAGGGTCAGCCCCAGCATTTT
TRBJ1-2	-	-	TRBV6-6	CASSYSPRFNYGYTF	TGTGCCAGCAGTTACTCGCCCAGGTTCAACTATGGCTACACCTTC
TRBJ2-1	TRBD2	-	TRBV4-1	CASSPLAVLYNEQFF	TGCGCCAGCAGCCCCCTAGCGGTTCTCTACAATGAGCAGTTCTTC
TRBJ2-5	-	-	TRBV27	CASTLWGGAETQYF	TGTGCCAGCACATTATGGGGGGGGGCTGAGACCCAGTACTTC
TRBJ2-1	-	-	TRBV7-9	CASSFTSSSSSYNEQFF	TGTGCCAGCAGTTTTACTTCTAGCTCGAGCTCCTACAATGAGCAGTTCTTC
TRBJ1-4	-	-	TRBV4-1	CASSQVRSLAGYEKLFF	TGCGCCAGCAGCCAAGTTCGTTCCTTGGCGGGCTACGAAAAACTGTTTTTT
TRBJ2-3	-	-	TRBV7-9	CASKRTVTDTQYF	TGTGCCAGCAAGCGGACGGTAACAGATACGCAGTATTTT
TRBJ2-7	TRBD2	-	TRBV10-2	CASSEWGGYEQYF	TGCGCCAGCAGTGAGTGGGGGGGCTACGAGCAGTACTTC
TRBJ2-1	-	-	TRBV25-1	CASSEDSYNEQFF	TGTGCCAGCAGTGAAGACAGCTACAATGAGCAGTTCTTC
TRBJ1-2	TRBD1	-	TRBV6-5	CASSFIAPGQGNGYTF	TGTGCCAGCAGTTTTATCGCTCCGGGACAGGGGAATGGCTACACCTTC